These T cell receptor beta chains were read from a single sample in a study of blood T cell repertoires in COVID-19. Produced via immunoSEQ multiplex PCR; TCRdb's table is partial and in-frame only. The data contain around 300,000 clones, roughly 89% of them singletons. Sequencing was carried out using peripheral blood. Receptor source: a woman between 25 and 40 years old with active or convalescent COVID-19. The CDR3 runs from the conserved cysteine through the conserved F or W. A D gene is named only where the DNA matches it firmly. Clone size, where shown, is once, few, many, or a class for clones that have expanded.

v_gene	abundance	d_gene	j_gene	CDR3nt	CDR3aa
TRBV12-3/TRBV12-4	.	.	TRBJ2-3	TGTGCCAGCAGTTCCTATATCACAGATACGCAGTATTTT	CASSSYITDTQYF
TRBV30	.	TRBD1	TRBJ2-5	TGTGCCTGGAGTTTCGGGACAGGGCGTGAGACCCAGTACTTC	CAWSFGTGRETQYF
TRBV21-1	.	.	TRBJ2-7	TGTGCCAGCAGCGACGAAAAGGTTAGGACAGGGGGCTACCACGAGCAGTACTTC	CASSDEKVRTGGYHEQYF
TRBV7-2	.	TRBD2	TRBJ2-4	TGTGCCAGCAGCTTAGCGCAGCGGGGGGGCCGTAGCAAAAACATTCAGTACTTC	CASSLAQRGGRSKNIQYF
TRBV15	.	TRBD1	TRBJ2-6	TGTGCCACCAGCAGAGAGACAGGGCCACCTGGGGCCAACGTCCTGACTTTC	CATSRETGPPGANVLTF
TRBV5-5	.	.	TRBJ1-2	TGTGCCAGCAGCCCCCCCGGCGGCAGGGTGGACGGCTACACCTTC	CASSPPGGRVDGYTF
TRBV18	.	.	TRBJ2-2	TGTGCCAGCTCACCTTGGACAGCCCACAACACCGGGGAGCTGTTTTTT	CASSPWTAHNTGELFF
TRBV6-5	.	TRBD1	TRBJ1-2	TGTGCCAGCAGTTACCAGGGGGGTGGCTACATCTTC	CASSYQGGGYIF
TRBV25-1	.	.	TRBJ2-7	TGTGCCAGCAGTGAATACCTCCACGAGCAGTACTTC	CASSEYLHEQYF
TRBV6-5	.	.	TRBJ1-5	TGTGCCAGCAGTTACTCGATCCAGGGCAATCAGCCCCAGCATTTT	CASSYSIQGNQPQHF
TRBV6-5	.	.	TRBJ1-4	TGTGCCAGCAGTTACTCGGGGTACGGCGGGCCGGAAAAACTGTTTTTT	CASSYSGYGGPEKLFF
TRBV20-1	.	.	TRBJ2-2	TGCAGTGCTAGTCCCCTCGGGGTTCTAAACACCGGGGAGCTGTTTTTT	CSASPLGVLNTGELFF
TRBV18	.	.	TRBJ2-5	TGTGCCAGCTCACTCTCAGCGTACCAAGAGACCCAGTACTTC	CASSLSAYQETQYF
TRBV18	.	.	TRBJ1-5	TGTGCCAGCTCGCCCAGGGTTAGCAATCAGCCCCAGCATTTT	CASSPRVSNQPQHF
TRBV6-5	many	.	TRBJ2-7	TGTGCCAGCCTTAGACTTGGCTCCTACGAGCAGTACTTC	CASLRLGSYEQYF
TRBV4-3	.	TRBD1	TRBJ1-6	TGCGCCAGCAGCCAAGACTGGGGGGCAGGGGGCTTCTATAATTCACCCCTCCACTTT	CASSQDWGAGGFYNSPLHF